This TCR beta chain came from a study of regulatory T cells in long-lasting Graves disease. The wider study: The definition of persistent Graves' disease was over 5 years of antithyroid drugs with positive TSH receptor antibodies.

Trimming cost V 2 bases and J 5 bases, with 16 bases left between them. The CDR3 has 16 residues. Per germline, CDR1 LGHDT and CDR2 YNNKEL (reference sequence). Relying on iRepertoire HTBI primers and Arm-PCR of CDR3 regions, the team built TCR beta libraries. TCRdb processed the multiplex PCR reads anew with MiXCR; each CDR3 protein has one entry. Among some 300,000 distinct CDR3 sequences listed, roughly 21% were seen once. This clonotype was recorded at least ten times. Time point described: persistent/refractory GD, antithyroid drugs over 5 years with positive TRAb. Scientists built the TCR library using RNA that was extracted from PBMCs. An endocrinology unit in Xi'an, China, supplied the patients.

The clonotype was recovered from a female donor with Graves disease. This sample comprised peripheral blood mononuclear cells (PBMCs), obtained when the disease was refractory, from a patient treated with antithyroid drugs. The V gene is TRBV3-1, the J gene TRBJ2-4; D may be TRBD2 (5 bases). As DNA, the CDR3 is TGTGCCAGCAGCCAACCCTTGGGAGTTGGGGAAAACATTCAGTACTTC. It translates to CASSQPLGVGENIQYF.